The rows below give T cell receptor beta chains drawn from one sample of a study of blood T cell repertoires in COVID-19. Sequencing used immunoSEQ multiplex PCR; TCRdb keeps in-frame clones, though not all of them. The sample lists 200,000 to 250,000 clones; approximately 90% were seen once. The sample taken for sequencing was PBMCs or T cells enriched from blood (not recorded which). All receptors derive from a woman aged 18-30 years who had recovered from COVID-19. The CDR3 runs from the conserved cysteine through the conserved F or W.

j_call: TRBJ2-3
v_call: TRBV7-2
cdr3_aa: CASSQERGGTDTQYF

j_call: TRBJ1-4
v_call: TRBV11-3
cdr3_aa: CASSVQGKKDEKLFF

j_call: TRBJ2-2
v_call: TRBV7-6
cdr3_aa: CASSLLGGNTGELFF

j_call: TRBJ2-1
v_call: TRBV4-1
cdr3_aa: CASSAQEGRDYNEQFF

j_call: TRBJ1-1
v_call: TRBV19
cdr3_aa: CASLRDEGDTEAFF

j_call: TRBJ1-5
v_call: TRBV28
cdr3_aa: CASSFLGTGGFNQPQHF

j_call: TRBJ2-3
v_call: TRBV5-5
cdr3_aa: CASSLDPRAQGGTQYF

j_call: TRBJ2-3
v_call: TRBV23-1
cdr3_aa: CASSQSLPLTDTQYF

j_call: TRBJ2-7
v_call: TRBV3-1/TRBV3-2
cdr3_aa: CASSQGAGPYEQYF

j_call: TRBJ1-2
v_call: TRBV6-5
cdr3_aa: CASRRSKDYGYTF

j_call: TRBJ1-5
v_call: TRBV6-5
cdr3_aa: CASSRGQGNQPQHF

j_call: TRBJ1-1
v_call: TRBV29-1
cdr3_aa: CSVATGVTEAFF

j_call: TRBJ1-2
v_call: TRBV5-1
cdr3_aa: CASSSRGAGEGYTF

j_call: TRBJ2-3
v_call: TRBV7-2
cdr3_aa: CASSLAWDSHTQYF

j_call: TRBJ1-6
v_call: TRBV5-1
cdr3_aa: CASSPVVGSSPLHF

j_call: TRBJ2-7
v_call: TRBV28
cdr3_aa: CASTRGRSSYEQYF

j_call: TRBJ2-6
v_call: TRBV5-6
cdr3_aa: CASSEDPITGSGANVLTF

j_call: TRBJ1-4
v_call: TRBV2
cdr3_aa: CASSETGDNEKLFF

j_call: TRBJ1-2
v_call: TRBV7-2
cdr3_aa: CASSLDPTTGVGGYTF

j_call: TRBJ2-3
v_call: TRBV7-6
cdr3_aa: CASSLPGTDTQYF

j_call: TRBJ2-7
v_call: TRBV6-4
cdr3_aa: CASSVGVEGGEQYF

j_call: TRBJ2-7
v_call: TRBV20-1
cdr3_aa: CSASVTYEQYF

j_call: TRBJ1-2
v_call: TRBV27
cdr3_aa: CASSLFARDYEVYTF

j_call: TRBJ1-1
v_call: TRBV12-3/TRBV12-4
cdr3_aa: CASSIRGSPEAFF

j_call: TRBJ2-1
v_call: TRBV5-4
cdr3_aa: CASSSGLAENNEQFF

j_call: TRBJ1-2
v_call: TRBV5-1
cdr3_aa: CASSSRGSYGYTF

j_call: TRBJ1-1
v_call: TRBV3-1/TRBV3-2
cdr3_aa: CASSRRELNTEAFF

j_call: TRBJ2-3
v_call: TRBV2
cdr3_aa: CASRRGATDTQYF

j_call: TRBJ1-6
v_call: TRBV6-1
cdr3_aa: CASSGLTGTGRSSYNSPLHF

j_call: TRBJ2-1
v_call: TRBV7-2
cdr3_aa: CASRLVRGYEQFF

j_call: TRBJ2-7
v_call: TRBV12-3/TRBV12-4
cdr3_aa: CASSFFPDEQYF

j_call: TRBJ1-2
v_call: TRBV7-2
cdr3_aa: CASSLYQVGYGYTF

j_call: TRBJ2-7
v_call: TRBV7-2
cdr3_aa: CASRPRGSGNEQYF

j_call: TRBJ1-6
v_call: TRBV13
cdr3_aa: CASSLGVGGLNSPLHF

j_call: TRBJ2-5
v_call: TRBV7-3
cdr3_aa: CASSFDRLAGVVGETQYF

j_call: TRBJ1-2
v_call: TRBV7-8
cdr3_aa: CASSSTSGHFLNYGYTF

j_call: TRBJ2-3
v_call: TRBV10-2
cdr3_aa: CASRTRQGLSDTQYF

j_call: TRBJ1-3
v_call: TRBV2
cdr3_aa: CASSEGTGNSGNTIYF

j_call: TRBJ1-2
v_call: TRBV7-8
cdr3_aa: CASSLSVAAYGYTF

j_call: TRBJ1-5
v_call: TRBV19
cdr3_aa: CASCLGAVNQPQHF

j_call: TRBJ1-5
v_call: TRBV27
cdr3_aa: CASGPRQVGQPQHF

j_call: TRBJ1-1
v_call: TRBV19
cdr3_aa: CASSDARVGTEAFF

j_call: TRBJ2-7
v_call: TRBV3-1/TRBV3-2
cdr3_aa: CASSLGTVTYEQYF

j_call: TRBJ2-7
v_call: TRBV9
cdr3_aa: CASSQTGDSYEQYF

j_call: TRBJ2-1
v_call: TRBV11-2
cdr3_aa: CASSLSSGSYGEQFF

j_call: TRBJ1-2
v_call: TRBV7-8
cdr3_aa: CASSSRTGYMTNYGYTF

j_call: TRBJ2-5
v_call: TRBV7-6
cdr3_aa: CASSYGQGILAGEETQYF

j_call: TRBJ1-2
v_call: TRBV27
cdr3_aa: CASTADRTSGYTF

j_call: TRBJ1-2
v_call: TRBV11-2
cdr3_aa: CASSSFYQGTRNYGYTF

j_call: TRBJ1-2
v_call: TRBV19
cdr3_aa: CASSMQGRGYTF

j_call: TRBJ1-1
v_call: TRBV5-1
cdr3_aa: CASSYGGRMNTEAFF

j_call: TRBJ2-1
v_call: TRBV11-2
cdr3_aa: CASSLDAGLAGGPRYNEQFF

j_call: TRBJ2-5
v_call: TRBV5-1
cdr3_aa: CASSLALVSETQYF

j_call: TRBJ2-7
v_call: TRBV5-4
cdr3_aa: CASSTGTSGWIDEQYF

j_call: TRBJ1-5
v_call: TRBV7-2
cdr3_aa: CASSLVDTDNQPQHF

j_call: TRBJ2-1
v_call: TRBV7-3
cdr3_aa: CASSLSGRVHNEQFF

j_call: TRBJ1-5
v_call: TRBV19
cdr3_aa: CASSRVILSNQPQHF